Presented here are 13 T cell receptor beta chains from one specimen sequenced in a study of post-analysis software for immune sequencing data. Prepared TCR beta cDNA libraries contained unique molecular identifiers. TCRdb redid the calling of the PCR reads with MiXCR, one entry per CDR3 protein. The sample shows 820,000 or so distinct CDR3 sequences, 53% of them seen only once. The antigens of these receptors remain unknown. Study-level results: Included in a set of roughly five TRBV segments more frequent in patients than controls were TRBV5-6, TRBV5-1 and TRBV20-1.

The sample consisted of blood. These TCRs come from a girl aged 5 to 17 with multiple sclerosis.

The genes are TRBV7-3 and TRBJ1-2, with D possibly matching TRBD1 (6 bases). Trimming took off 4 bases at V and 3 bases at J, with 12 bases between the two ends. CDR3 length: 14 amino acids. Germline V lookup: CDR1 SGHTA, CDR2 FQGTGA. CDR3 nucleotide sequence: TGTGCCAGCAGCTCCACGGGGGCAGACTATGGCTACACCTTC. Protein: CASSSTGADYGYTF.

This chain uses TRBV20-1 with TRBJ2-7; D ambiguous. CDR1 is DFQATT and CDR2 is SNEGSKA in the germline V gene (reference sequence). The CDR3 runs 13 residues. The V and J ends lost 3 bases and 1 base respectively, with 10 bases between them. For the CDR3, the DNA is TGCAGTGCTAGTCCAGGTGAATCCTACGAGCAGTACTTC. This translates into CSASPGESYEQYF.

This clonotype was seen once. The chain recombines TRBV12-3 or TRBV12-4 with TRBJ2-5, with unresolved D. CDR3 length: 13 amino acids. The V gene lost 4 bases and the J gene lost 2 bases, with 8 bases spanning the gap. CDR3 loop: CASSSTPQETQYF. CDR3 sequence (DNA): TGTGCCAGCAGTTCCACCCCTCAAGAGACCCAGTACTTC.

The V and J genes are TRBV4-2 and TRBJ2-6, with D maybe TRBD1 (6 bases). Trimming removed 0 bases at V and 0 bases at J, with 9 bases between. Per the germline V gene, CDR1 is LGHNA and CDR2 is YNFKEQ. The CDR3 is 17 amino acids. In DNA, the CDR3 is TGTGCCAGCAGCCAAGATAGGGACACCTCTGGGGCCAACGTCCTGACTTTC. This codes for CASSQDRDTSGANVLTF.

The CDR3 region is CASSASGGQTQYF. The CDR3 DNA reads as TGTGCCAGCAGCGCCTCCGGGGGACAGACCCAGTACTTC. V usage is TRBV9 and J usage is TRBJ2-7, with D maybe TRBD2 (6 bases). The better agreement between TRBJ2-5 and the DNA end casts doubt on the J call. The CDR3 has 13 amino acids. Per germline, CDR1 SGDLS and CDR2 YYNGEE.

This clonotype has a handful of counts. At one end, the junction sequence differs from germline, possibly due to a read error. This sequence joins TRBV5-1 and TRBJ2-7; TRBD2 matches 11 bases. Germline V gene data show CDR1 as SGHRS and CDR2 as YFSETQ. The CDR3 loop spans 15 amino acids. The CDR3, as DNA: TGTGCCAGCAGCCTTGGGACTAGCGGCCTCTACGAGCAGTACTTC. Encoded protein: CASSLGTSGLYEQYF.

This clonotype showed up just once. The chain joins TRBV7-9 to TRBJ2-5; perhaps TRBD1 as D (5 bases). The end of the DNA aligns better with TRBJ2-7, so the J call may be wrong. Looked up from germline, CDR1 is SEHNR and CDR2 is FQNEAQ (reference sequence). This CDR3 has 14 amino acids. The CDR3 nucleotides read TGTGCCACCGATTCGGCAGGGTTTCCCTACGAGCAGTACTTC. Encoded protein: CATDSAGFPYEQYF.

The chain has TRBV7-2 and TRBJ2-3; 11 positions match TRBD2. Trimming removed 5 bases from V and 4 bases from J; junction bases left unmatched: 8. The germline gives CDR1 SGHTA, CDR2 FQGNSA. The CDR3 is made up of 16 amino acids. The CDR3 coding sequence is TGTGCCAGCAGCCTCCTTAGCGGGGGGGCTTCAGATACGCAGTATTTT. It yields the protein CASSLLSGGASDTQYF. Complete variable domain (other parts from reference TRBV7-2 and TRBJ2-3): GAGVSQSPSNKVTEKGKDVELRCDPISGHTALYWYRQSLGQGLEFLIYFQGNSAPDKSGLPSDRFSAERTGGSVSTLTIQRTQQEDSAVYLCASSLLSGGASDTQYFGPGTRLTVL.

The table lists this clonotype with a few counts. J is TRBJ2-4 and V is TRBV28; the D is unclear. Trimming removed 6 bases from V and 13 bases from J, with 16 bases in between. The germline gives CDR1 MDHEN, CDR2 SYDVKM. The CDR3 has 12 residues. The chain's CDR3 is CASRMAPAEQYF. In DNA, the CDR3 is TGTGCCAGCAGGATGGCACCCGCTGAGCAGTACTTC.

In its sample, this clonotype was seen once. The genes are TRBV27 and TRBJ2-5, with D maybe TRBD1 (6 bases). The assigned J gene may be wrong: the sequence end matches TRBJ2-7 better. The CDR3 sequence is 13 residues long. CDR1 and CDR2 (germline): MNHEY, SMNVEV (reference sequence). The CDR3 sequence: CASSFTGTHEQYF. The CDR3 DNA is TGTGCCAGCAGTTTCACAGGGACCCACGAGCAGTACTTC.

V gene TRBV29-1 combines with J gene TRBJ2-7; D is unresolved. V was pared by 7 bases and J by 7 bases, with 14 bases between. Per germline, CDR1 SQVTM and CDR2 ANQGSEA. The CDR3 sequence is 11 residues long. CDR3 amino acids: CSANGAREQYF. Written as DNA, the CDR3 is TGCAGCGCCAACGGAGCCCGGGAGCAGTACTTC.

Turning to this clonotype: One junction end does not reproduce the germline sequence, and a read error may be involved. The V call is TRBV10-3, the J call TRBJ2-3; D is perhaps TRBD2 (5 bases). The CDR3 contains 15 residues. Germline assignment: CDR1 ENHRY and CDR2 SYGVKD. Written as DNA, the CDR3 is TGTGCCATCAGCGAAAACCGCGGGCCTACAGATACACAGTATTTT. It yields the protein CAISENRGPTDTQYF.

The genes are TRBV25-1 and TRBJ2-7; 7 nucleotides line up with TRBD1. V dropped 7 bases and J dropped 2; count of bases not matched to a gene: 8. Germline V gives CDR1 MGHDK, CDR2 SYGVNS. CDR3 size: 14 residues. In nucleotides, the CDR3 is TGTGCCAGCACCAGGACAGGAGCACCCTACGAGCAGTACTTC. Translating gives CASTRTGAPYEQYF.